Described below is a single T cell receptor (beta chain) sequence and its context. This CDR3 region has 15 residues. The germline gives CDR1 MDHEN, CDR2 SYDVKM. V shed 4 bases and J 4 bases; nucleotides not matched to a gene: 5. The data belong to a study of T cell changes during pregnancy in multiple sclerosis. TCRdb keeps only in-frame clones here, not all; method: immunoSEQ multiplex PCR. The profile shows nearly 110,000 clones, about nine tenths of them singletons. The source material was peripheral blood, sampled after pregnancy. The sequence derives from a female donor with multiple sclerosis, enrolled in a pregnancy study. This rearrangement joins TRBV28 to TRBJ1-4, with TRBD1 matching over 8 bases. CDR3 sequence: CASSSPGGHNEKLFF. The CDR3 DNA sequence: TGTGCCAGCAGTTCACCAGGGGGCCATAATGAAAAACTGTTTTTT.